This T cell receptor beta chain was identified during a study of CD8+ T cells in alopecia areata. The treatment denotes: oral pan-JAK inhibitor, 5-10 mg twice daily. Using a FACSAria, the CD4+ and CD8+ T cells were sorted from the PBMCs. cDNA reverse transcribed from extracted RNA served as the sequencing template. The assay was immunoSEQ multiplex PCR, and TCRdb's table has in-frame clones only and misses some. The table has 110,000 or so clones, 56% seen once. The CDR3 covers 12 residues. Germline assignment: CDR1 MNHEY and CDR2 SVGAGI. V was shortened by 4 bases and J by 3 bases, with 7 bases between the two germline ends.

The TCR was taken from a human donor with alopecia areata. Sequencing used CD4+ T cells sorted from blood, obtained at week 24, from a patient treated with tofacitinib. The chain links TRBV6-5 to TRBJ2-7; D not resolved. In DNA, the CDR3 is TGTGCCAGCAGTTCGACATACTACGAGCAGTACTTC. Its protein product is CASSSTYYEQYF.